One sample yielded the 16 T cell receptor beta chains listed below, sequenced in a study of CD8+ T cells in alopecia areata. The treatment: oral pan-JAK inhibitor, 5-10 mg twice daily. Reverse transcribed after extraction, RNA yielded cDNA as the sequencing template. The repertoire was sequenced with immunoSEQ multiplex PCR; TCRdb's copy has only in-frame clones and lacks some. Among more than 95,000 clones listed, around 63% were seen once. Specimen: CD4+ T cells sorted from blood, collected at week 4, from a patient treated with tofacitinib. The origin of the receptors is a human donor with alopecia areata.

The chain links TRBV5-1 to TRBJ2-1, with D uncertain. Germline assignment: CDR1 SGHRS and CDR2 YFSETQ. CDR3 length equals 15 residues. The V end lost 0 bases, the J end lost 9 bases, and 16 bases lay between the germline ends. The DNA of the CDR3 is TGCGCCAGCAGCTTGGAAGGCGTCATATGGGCTGAGCAGTTCTTC. Its translation is CASSLEGVIWAEQFF.

The chain joins TRBV27 to TRBJ2-5; 7 bases match TRBD1. Germline V gene data show CDR1 as MNHEY and CDR2 as SMNVEV (reference sequence). The CDR3 has 15 residues. V was pared by 5 bases and J by 5 bases, with 11 bases of the junction left unmatched. The CDR3 DNA reads TGTGCCAGCAGTCCAAGGGGGCGTAATGGGGAGACCCAGTACTTC. Its protein product is CASSPRGRNGETQYF.

The chain carries TRBV7-2 and TRBJ2-3; D remains ambiguous. V gave up 4 bases and J gave up 2 bases, with 7 bases separating them. CDR3 length: 13 residues. From germline, CDR1 is SGHTA and CDR2 FQGNSA. The CDR3 spells CASSSSNTDTQYF. In nucleotides, the CDR3 is TGTGCCAGCAGCTCATCCAACACAGATACGCAGTATTTT.

J is TRBJ2-5 and V is TRBV2; no reliable D call. Germline CDR1 SNHLY, CDR2 FYNNEI. V was trimmed by 6 bases and J by 2 bases, leaving 7 bases between them. The CDR3 is 12 residues long. In DNA form, the CDR3 reads TGTGCCAGCAGGGCCGGACAAGAGACCCAGTACTTC. This codes for CASRAGQETQYF.

This clone was seen more than once but under ten times. In nucleotides, the CDR3 is TGTGCCAGCAGCTCGCCGACAGGGAGCGGAAACACCATATATTTT. It translates to CASSSPTGSGNTIYF. This chain uses TRBV7-9 with TRBJ1-3; TRBD1 matches 7 bases. Germline loops: CDR1 SEHNR, CDR2 FQNEAQ (reference sequence). J gave up 4 bases and V 4 bases, and 7 bases lay outside the gene matches. The CDR3 spans 15 residues.

This clone is a singleton in its sample. The CDR3 loop reads CATSRDPKIGTEAFF. CDR3 DNA sequence: TGTGCCACCAGCAGAGATCCCAAGATCGGCACTGAAGCTTTCTTT. The chain has TRBV15 and TRBJ1-1; D is unresolved. Germline V gene data show CDR1 as LNHNV and CDR2 as YYDKDF (reference sequence). This CDR3 has 15 residues. The V gene lost 0 bases and the J gene lost 4 bases, with 12 bases spanning the gap.

The V gene is TRBV29-1, the J gene TRBJ2-1; TRBD1 agrees at 7 bases. The CDR3 consists of 12 residues. Germline trimming cut 7 bases from V and 9 bases from J; bases unmatched to any gene: 9. CDR1 SQVTM and CDR2 ANQGSEA come from the germline V gene. The CDR3 spells CSAAKGAVEQFF. The CDR3 region has the DNA TGCAGCGCCGCTAAGGGGGCAGTTGAGCAGTTCTTC.

This clone has only a few counts. The gene calls are TRBV6-6 and TRBJ2-1; 9 positions agree with TRBD2. The CDR3 length is 14 residues. Germline trimming cut 2 bases from V and 7 bases from J; bases unmatched to any gene: 3. Germline CDR1 reads MNHNY; CDR2 reads SVGAGI (reference sequence). The CDR3 loop reads CASSYRRGGNEQFF. CDR3 DNA: TGTGCCAGCAGTTACCGGCGGGGGGGAAATGAGCAGTTCTTC.

This clone was counted a single time. The CDR3 DNA follows: TGTGCCACCTCGGCCCTAGCAGGCTCTGGGGCCAACGTCCTGACTTTC. Translation gives CATSALAGSGANVLTF. The chain is built from TRBV11-2 and TRBJ2-6; weak D call: TRBD2 (5 bases). The CDR3 loop spans 16 amino acids. V gave up 10 bases and J gave up 0 bases, with 16 bases separating them. Germline V gene sequence: CDR1 SGHAT, CDR2 FQNNGV.

In DNA form, the CDR3 reads TGTGCCATCAGCTCTGTAGTTTCTGGGACCCAGTACTTC. It encodes CAISSVVSGTQYF. The chain is built from TRBV10-3 and TRBJ2-5; D is ambiguous. Germline CDR1 ENHRY, CDR2 SYGVKD. This CDR3 is built from 13 residues. Trimming pared 6 bases from V and 7 bases from J, leaving 15 bases between.

A note on this clone: Other DNA variants within this sample encode the same CDR3. The rearrangement uses TRBV29-1 and TRBJ2-5; no clear D. V shed 4 bases and J shed 0 bases, with 3 bases lying between them. Germline assignment: CDR1 SQVTM and CDR2 ANQGSEA. The CDR3 has 11 amino acids. The DNA of the CDR3 is TGCAGCGTTGGCAACCAAGAGACCCAGTACTTC. It specifies CSVGNQETQYF.

This rearrangement joins TRBV5-1 to TRBJ1-5; maybe TRBD1 (5 bases). The germline V and J ends were trimmed by 4 bases and 6 bases, with 11 bases remaining between them. CDR3 length: 13 residues. From germline, CDR1 is SGHRS and CDR2 YFSETQ. The CDR3 loop reads CASSVAGGQPQHF. In nucleotides, the CDR3 is TGCGCCAGCAGCGTAGCGGGGGGTCAGCCCCAGCATTTT.

The genes are TRBV29-1 and TRBJ2-1, with a possible D match to TRBD1 (5 bases). Deletions cut 7 bases from V and 8 bases from J, with 15 bases between. This CDR3 is 12 amino acids long. Per germline, CDR1 SQVTM and CDR2 ANQGSEA. The CDR3, as DNA: TGCAGCGGGACCGTGGGGCCAGATGAGCAGTTCTTC. Translating it yields CSGTVGPDEQFF.

The chain joins TRBV7-8 to TRBJ2-7, with D unclear. Trimming left V 6 bases short and J 4 bases short, with 16 bases between. CDR1 is SGHVS, CDR2 FQNEAQ, per germline. The CDR3 length is 14 residues. CDR3 protein: CASSIPAVRYEQYF. The CDR3 DNA reads as TGTGCCAGCAGTATACCGGCAGTTCGTTACGAGCAGTACTTC.

There are a few counts of this clone. The chain joins TRBV4-1 to TRBJ1-2; D is perhaps TRBD1 (5 bases). Trimming removed 5 bases from V and 2 bases from J, with 12 bases in between. The CDR3 totals 14 residues. Germline loops: CDR1 MGHRA, CDR2 YSYEKL. CDR3 sequence reads: CASSTRQPNYGYTF. CDR3 coding DNA: TGCGCCAGCAGCACTCGACAGCCAAACTATGGCTACACCTTC.

There are a few counts of this clone. J is TRBJ2-3 and V is TRBV29-1, with D possibly TRBD2 on 6 matching bases. Germline CDR1 is SQVTM and CDR2 is ANQGSEA. CDR3 length: 13 amino acids. The CDR3 loop reads CTSTRAGRDTQYF. DNA for the CDR3: TGCACCTCAACTCGAGCGGGCAGAGATACGCAGTATTTT.